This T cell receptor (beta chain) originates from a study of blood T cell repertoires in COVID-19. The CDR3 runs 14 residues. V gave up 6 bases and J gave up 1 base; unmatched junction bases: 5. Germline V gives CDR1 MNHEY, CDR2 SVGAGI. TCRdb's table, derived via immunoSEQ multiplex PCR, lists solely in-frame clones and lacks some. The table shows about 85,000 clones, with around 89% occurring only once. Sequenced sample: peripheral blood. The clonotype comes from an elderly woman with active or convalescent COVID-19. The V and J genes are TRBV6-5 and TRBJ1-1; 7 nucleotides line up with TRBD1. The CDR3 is CASRRGGSNTEAFF. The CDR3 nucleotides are TGTGCCAGCAGAAGAGGGGGCTCGAACACTGAAGCTTTCTTT.